Below, 20 T cell receptor beta chains from the same sample are listed, as sequenced in a study of blood T cell repertoires in COVID-19. Sequencing was performed with immunoSEQ multiplex PCR; in TCRdb, only in-frame clones are kept and a portion is missing. The repertoire holds roughly 85,000 clones, with roughly 88% as singletons. The sequenced sample was peripheral blood. The receptors were sampled from a man aged 45 to 65 with active or convalescent COVID-19.

This chain's CDR3 is CASSLSWSETQYF. CDR3 DNA: TGTGCCAGCAGCTTGAGCTGGTCCGAGACCCAGTACTTC. J is TRBJ2-5 and V is TRBV5-4; D unclear. Trimming stripped 1 base from V and 5 bases from J, with 9 bases between. The CDR3 consists of 13 residues. Germline V CDR1 and CDR2: SGHNT, YYREEE (reference sequence). Full variable domain (outside the CDR3, taken from reference TRBV5-4 and TRBJ2-5): ETGVTQSPTHLIKTRGQQVTLRCSSQSGHNTVSWYQQALGQGPQFIFQYYREEENGRGNFPPRFSGLQFPNYSSELNVNALELDDSALYLCASSLSWSETQYFGPGTRLLVL.

This clone was counted a few times. CDR3 sequence: CASRPTRGEAYEQYF. Written as DNA, the CDR3 is TGTGCCAGCAGGCCGACCCGGGGGGAGGCCTACGAGCAGTACTTC. The J gene is TRBJ2-7, the V gene TRBV5-5, with 7 bases that match TRBD2. Germline CDR1 SGHKS, CDR2 YYEKEE (reference sequence). CDR3 length: 15 residues. The trim removed 5 bases at V and 2 bases at J, leaving 10 bases unmatched.

The chain uses TRBV7-6 and TRBJ2-1; TRBD1 matches 10 bases. There are 15 residues in the CDR3. In germline, CDR1 is SGHVS, CDR2 FNYEAQ. V trimming: 5 bases; J trimming: 6 bases; junction bases outside the gene matches: 7. The CDR3 DNA sequence: TGTGCCAGCAGCCGCACCGGGACAGGGGCCAATGAGCAGTTCTTC. Translated, it gives CASSRTGTGANEQFF.

The chain uses TRBV4-2 and TRBJ2-7; 8 nucleotides line up with TRBD1. The V gene end was trimmed by 4 bases and the J gene end by 2 bases; junction bases not matched to a gene: 13. Germline values: CDR1 LGHNA, CDR2 YNFKEQ. The CDR3 consists of 17 residues. CDR3 nucleotides: TGTGCCAGCAGCCTAGCCTCCCGGACAGGGCAGCCCTACGAGCAGTACTTC. The encoded protein is CASSLASRTGQPYEQYF.

V and J are TRBV11-2 and TRBJ1-1; weak D call: TRBD1 (6 bases). V shed 4 bases and J shed 9 bases, with 21 bases lying between them. Germline CDR1 is SGHAT and CDR2 is FQNNGV. This CDR3 is 15 amino acids long. The CDR3 DNA reads as TGTGCCAGCAGCTCCTTAGGGGGGGCTCCAAGCAAAGCTTTCTTT. Protein product: CASSSLGGAPSKAFF.

The chain joins TRBV30 to TRBJ2-7, with 10 bases identical to TRBD2. The J segment lost 5 bases and the V segment lost 2 bases, leaving 3 bases of the junction unmatched. From germline, CDR1 is GTSNPN and CDR2 SVGIG (reference sequence). The length of the CDR3 is 13 residues. The DNA of the CDR3 is TGTGCCTGGAGTCTAGCGGGGGCGGACGAGCAGTACTTC. Translating gives CAWSLAGADEQYF.

This chain uses TRBV7-2 with TRBJ2-3, with D perhaps TRBD2 (5 bases). In germline, CDR1 is SGHTA, CDR2 FQGNSA. The CDR3 loop spans 13 amino acids. Trimming cost V 6 bases and J 2 bases, with 9 bases left between them. The CDR3 spells CASSLGVTDTQYF. The CDR3 DNA reads TGTGCCAGCAGTCTCGGGGTCACAGATACGCAGTATTTT.

V is TRBV11-3 and J is TRBJ2-1; perhaps TRBD2 as D (5 bases). Germline CDR1 and CDR2: SGHNT and YENEEA. The CDR3 spans 16 residues. V lost 3 bases, J lost 0 bases, and 12 bases lay in between. CDR3 region: CASSLGAVSSYNEQFF. The DNA for the CDR3 is TGTGCCAGCAGCTTGGGAGCGGTGAGCTCCTACAATGAGCAGTTCTTC.

V and J are TRBV5-1 and TRBJ1-2; tentatively, D is TRBD1 (5 bases). Germline V gene data show CDR1 as SGHRS and CDR2 as YFSETQ. Trimming took off 4 bases at V and 0 bases at J, with 13 bases between the two ends. This CDR3 has 15 residues. CDR3 DNA sequence: TGCGCCAGCAGCCTCGACAGCAAAACTAACTATGGCTACACCTTC. This encodes CASSLDSKTNYGYTF. Full variable domain (outside the CDR3, taken from reference TRBV5-1 and TRBJ1-2): KAGVTQTPRYLIKTRGQQVTLSCSPISGHRSVSWYQQTPGQGLQFLFEYFSETQRNKGNFPGRFSGRQFSNSRSEMNVSTLELGDSALYLCASSLDSKTNYGYTFGSGTRLTVV.

The table lists this clone with a few counts. The gene calls are TRBV15 and TRBJ2-2; the match to TRBD2 covers 10 bases. J gave up 2 bases and V 7 bases, and 1 base lay outside the gene matches. Germline V gene data show CDR1 as LNHNV and CDR2 as YYDKDF (reference sequence). The CDR3 has 14 residues. The CDR3 sequence: CATKLAGNTGELFF. The CDR3 DNA is TGTGCCACCAAACTAGCGGGAAACACCGGGGAGCTGTTTTTT.

This chain joins TRBV3-1 (or the pseudogene TRBV3-2) and TRBJ1-2; 12 positions match TRBD1. Losses at the gene ends were 7 bases for V and 7 bases for J; bases not matched to a gene: 13. The germline CDR1 and CDR2 sequences are LGHDT and YNNKEL (reference sequence). This CDR3 comprises 16 residues. The CDR3 here is CASKAQGQGANVGYTF. For the CDR3, the DNA is TGTGCCAGCAAAGCCCAGGGACAGGGGGCGAATGTTGGCTACACCTTC.

This sequence joins TRBV12-5 and TRBJ2-1; D unresolved. V gave up 1 base and J gave up 3 bases, with 7 bases separating them. This CDR3 has 14 residues. Per the germline V gene, CDR1 is LGHNT and CDR2 is FRNRAP. In DNA, the CDR3 is TGTGCTAGTGGTTTGGCACAGCTCTACAATGAGCAGTTCTTC. Amino acid sequence: CASGLAQLYNEQFF.

The gene calls are TRBV5-8 and TRBJ1-5, with D uncertain. The germline V gene encodes CDR1 SGHTS and CDR2 YDEGEE. The CDR3 extends over 15 amino acids. The V and J ends lost 4 bases and 2 bases respectively, with 13 bases between them. The CDR3 reads CASSRVLLGNQPQHF. The CDR3 DNA is TGTGCCAGCAGCCGTGTCCTTTTAGGCAATCAGCCCCAGCATTTT.

The CDR3 DNA follows: TGTGCCAGCAGTTTTACTAGCGGGAGGGGCACAGATACGCAGTATTTT. Translated, it gives CASSFTSGRGTDTQYF. The genes are TRBV27 and TRBJ2-3; TRBD2 matches 13 bases. Trimming removed 3 bases from V and 1 base from J; junction bases left unmatched: 1. The CDR3 has 16 residues. Germline values: CDR1 MNHEY, CDR2 SMNVEV (reference sequence).

V gene TRBV7-8 combines with J gene TRBJ1-4; D remains ambiguous. The V end was cut by 0 bases, the J end by 2 bases, with 10 bases between. Looked up from germline, CDR1 is SGHVS and CDR2 is FQNEAQ. This CDR3 has 16 amino acids. The CDR3, as DNA: TGTGCCAGCAGCTTAGCGCTCGGTGCTACTAATGAAAAACTGTTTTTT. Translated, it gives CASSLALGATNEKLFF.

This clone was detected once. This chain joins TRBV27 and TRBJ2-5, with TRBD2 matching 10 bases. Germline V gene lookup returns CDR1 MNHEY and CDR2 SMNVEV (reference sequence). This CDR3 has 15 residues. The V gene end was trimmed by 0 bases and the J gene end by 5 bases; junction bases not matched to a gene: 3. CDR3 sequence reads: CASSLSPSGSETQYF. CDR3 DNA: TGTGCCAGCAGTTTATCCCCTAGCGGGAGTGAGACCCAGTACTTC.

Only a few counts were recorded for this clone. This chain joins TRBV14 and TRBJ1-6, with D uncertain. Germline V lookup: CDR1 SGHDN, CDR2 FVKESK. The CDR3 extends over 14 amino acids. Trimming stripped 6 bases from V and 9 bases from J, with 15 bases between. The CDR3 DNA reads TGTGCCAGCAGTCGTTCTGGGCCGAGTTCACCCCTCCACTTT. It specifies CASSRSGPSSPLHF.

In this sample, this clone turned up once. The chain carries TRBV9 and TRBJ2-1, with 9 bases lining up with TRBD2. V was clipped by 0 bases and J by 0 bases; unmatched bases: 4. Germline V gives CDR1 SGDLS, CDR2 YYNGEE. CDR3 length equals 17 residues. As DNA, the CDR3 is TGTGCCAGCAGCGTAGCTGGTAGCGGGAGCTCCTACAATGAGCAGTTCTTC. It codes for CASSVAGSGSSYNEQFF.

This chain uses TRBV3-1 (or the pseudogene TRBV3-2) with TRBJ2-3; a weak D match, TRBD2 (6 bases). CDR3 length equals 16 residues. Per the germline V gene, CDR1 is LGHDT and CDR2 is YNNKEL (reference sequence). The V end was cut by 4 bases, the J end by 3 bases, with 17 bases between. CDR3 sequence (DNA): TGTGCCAGCAGCCCCACCCTATTTAGCGGTACAGATACGCAGTATTTT. This sequence encodes CASSPTLFSGTDTQYF.

The CDR3 loop reads CASNNNAGEGGYTF. The DNA for the CDR3 is TGTGCCAGCAACAATAACGCGGGAGAAGGTGGCTACACCTTC. This sequence joins TRBV5-6 and TRBJ1-2; D is undetermined. Germline values: CDR1 SGHDT, CDR2 YYEEEE. The CDR3 has 14 amino acids. With 6 bases removed from V and 7 bases from J, the gap between germline ends came to 19 bases.